What follows are 3 T cell receptor beta chains derived from one specimen sequenced in a study of blood T cell repertoires in COVID-19. Libraries were prepared by immunoSEQ multiplex PCR; TCRdb keeps only in-frame clonotypes and omits some of them. The sample lists approximately 150,000 clones; approximately 82% were seen once. The source material was PBMCs or T cells enriched from blood (not recorded which). Every receptor here comes from a man between 45 and 60 years old who had recovered from COVID-19.

The chain carries TRBV2 and TRBJ2-7; a possible D gene is TRBD1 (5 bases). CDR1 SNHLY and CDR2 FYNNEI come from the germline V gene. Trimming shortened V by 5 bases and J by 4 bases, and 18 bases separated the two germline ends. This CDR3 contains 15 residues. For the CDR3, the DNA is TGTGCCAGCAGTCCGGGCCCCAGGGATAGGTACGAGCAGTACTTC. Residues: CASSPGPRDRYEQYF. Looking up the rest from reference TRBV2 and TRBJ2-7 gives the full variable domain: EPEVTQTPSHQVTQMGQEVILRCVPISNHLYFYWYRQILGQKVEFLVSFYNNEISEKSEIFDDQFSVERPDGSNFTLKIRSTKLEDSAMYFCASSPGPRDRYEQYFGPGTRLTVT.

The chain is built from TRBV6-4 and TRBJ2-2, with no clear D. CDR1 MRHNA and CDR2 SNTAGT come from the germline V gene. Trimming took off 0 bases at V and 4 bases at J, with 6 bases between the two ends. This CDR3 spans 14 amino acids. The chain's CDR3 is CASSDSSSTGELFF. Here the CDR3 DNA reads TGTGCCAGCAGTGACTCTAGTAGCACCGGGGAGCTGTTTTTT.

This clone has only a few counts. The V gene is TRBV4-1, the J gene TRBJ1-5, with D perhaps matching TRBD1 (6 bases). This CDR3 has 15 residues. Germline V gives CDR1 MGHRA, CDR2 YSYEKL. V was trimmed by 3 bases and J by 6 bases, leaving 15 bases between them. The CDR3 coding sequence is TGCGCCAGCAGCCAGGGGGCCCTTCGAGGTCAGCCCCAGCATTTT. This translates into CASSQGALRGQPQHF.